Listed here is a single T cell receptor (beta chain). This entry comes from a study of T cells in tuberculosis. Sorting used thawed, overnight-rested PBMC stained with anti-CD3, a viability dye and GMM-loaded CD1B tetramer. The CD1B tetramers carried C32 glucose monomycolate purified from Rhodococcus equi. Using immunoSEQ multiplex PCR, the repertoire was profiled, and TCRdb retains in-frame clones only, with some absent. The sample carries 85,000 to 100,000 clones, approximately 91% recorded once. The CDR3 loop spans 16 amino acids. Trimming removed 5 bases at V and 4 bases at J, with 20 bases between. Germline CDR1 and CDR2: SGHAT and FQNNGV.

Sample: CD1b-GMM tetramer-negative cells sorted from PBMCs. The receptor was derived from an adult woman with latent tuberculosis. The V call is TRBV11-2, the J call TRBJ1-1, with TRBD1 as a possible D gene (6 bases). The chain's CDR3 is CASSQSPRGRPTEAFF. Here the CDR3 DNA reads TGTGCCAGCAGCCAATCTCCCAGGGGCCGTCCCACTGAAGCTTTCTTT.